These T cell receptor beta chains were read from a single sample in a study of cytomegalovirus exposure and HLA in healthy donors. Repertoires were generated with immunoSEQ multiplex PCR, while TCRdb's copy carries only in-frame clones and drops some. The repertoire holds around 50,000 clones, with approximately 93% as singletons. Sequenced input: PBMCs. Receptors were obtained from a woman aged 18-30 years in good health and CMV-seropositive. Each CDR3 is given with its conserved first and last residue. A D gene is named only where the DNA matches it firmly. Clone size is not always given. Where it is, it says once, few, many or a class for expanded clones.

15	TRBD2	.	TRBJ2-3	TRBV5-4	TGTGCCAGCAGCCCGGGACTAGCGGACACAGATACGCAGTATTTT	CASSPGLADTDTQYF
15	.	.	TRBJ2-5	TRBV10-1	TGCGCCAGCAGTACCATGAGGGGGGGGACAGAGACCCAGTACTTC	CASSTMRGGTETQYF
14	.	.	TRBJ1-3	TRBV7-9	TGTGCCAGCAGCTTACAGGGTACCGGAAACACCATATATTTT	CASSLQGTGNTIYF
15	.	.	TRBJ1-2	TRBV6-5	TGTGCCAGCAGTTTCCCAGACAGAGGATCCTATGGCTACACCTTC	CASSFPDRGSYGYTF
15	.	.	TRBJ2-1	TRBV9	TGTGCCAGCAGCGTAATAAGCCCCATGGGGGCTGAGCAGTTCTTC	CASSVISPMGAEQFF
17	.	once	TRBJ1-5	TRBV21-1	TGTGCCAGCAACTCTTTCCCGGGGACAGGGGTAGGTCAGCCCCAGCATTTT	CASNSFPGTGVGQPQHF
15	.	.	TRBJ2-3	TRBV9	TGTGCCAGCAGCGTAGAGGGGTTCTCCACAGATACGCAGTATTTT	CASSVEGFSTDTQYF
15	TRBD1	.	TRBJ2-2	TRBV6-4	TGTGCCAGCAGTCAAGGACAGGGGGACACCGGGGAGCTGTTTTTT	CASSQGQGDTGELFF
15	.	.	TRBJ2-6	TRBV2	TGTGCCAGCACAGGGGACCCCTCTGGGGCCAACGTCCTGACTTTC	CASTGDPSGANVLTF
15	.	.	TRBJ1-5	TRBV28	TGTGCCAGCAGTTTCGAGGGGGTGAGCAATCAGCCCCAGCATTTT	CASSFEGVSNQPQHF
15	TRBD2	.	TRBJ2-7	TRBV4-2	TGTGCCAGCAGCCAACCGGGACTAGCGGGTTACGAGCAGTACTTC	CASSQPGLAGYEQYF
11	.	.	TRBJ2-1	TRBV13	TGTGCCAGCAGCGGAGGGAATGAGCAGTTCTTC	CASSGGNEQFF
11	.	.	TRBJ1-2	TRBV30	TGTGCCTGGAGTTCCCTCTATGGCTACACCTTC	CAWSSLYGYTF
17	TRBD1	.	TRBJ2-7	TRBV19	TGTGCCAGTAGTGCCCGCTCCGGGACAGCTCTCAATTACGAGCAGTACTTC	CASSARSGTALNYEQYF
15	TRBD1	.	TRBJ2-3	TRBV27	TGTGCCAGCAGTTTTCTGGGACAGGGCACAGATACGCAGTATTTT	CASSFLGQGTDTQYF
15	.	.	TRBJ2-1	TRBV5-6	TGTGCCAGCAGCCCCCCAGGGGCTCGGCACAATGAGCAGTTCTTC	CASSPPGARHNEQFF
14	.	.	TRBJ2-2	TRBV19	TGTGCCAGTAGTCCAGGACAGTTCGCCGGGGAGCTGTTTTTT	CASSPGQFAGELFF
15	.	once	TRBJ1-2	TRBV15	TGTGCCACCAGCAGAGATCACGAGAGTATCTATGGCTACACCTTC	CATSRDHESIYGYTF
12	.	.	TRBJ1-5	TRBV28	TGTGCCAGCAGTTTGGACATCCAGCCCCAGCATTTT	CASSLDIQPQHF
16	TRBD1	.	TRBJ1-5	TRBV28	TGTGCCAGCAGTCTATGGCGACAGGGGGCAAGTCAGCCCCAGCATTTT	CASSLWRQGASQPQHF
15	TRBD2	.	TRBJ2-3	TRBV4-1	TGCGCCAGCAGCCTGATTAGCGGGATTGCAGATACGCAGTATTTT	CASSLISGIADTQYF
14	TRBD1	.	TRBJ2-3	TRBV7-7	TGTGCTAGCAGCCCGACAGGGGCGGAAGATACGCAGTATTTT	CASSPTGAEDTQYF
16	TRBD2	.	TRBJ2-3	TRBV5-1	TGCGCCAGCAGCTTGGGACTAGCGGCCTTCACAGATACGCAGTATTTT	CASSLGLAAFTDTQYF
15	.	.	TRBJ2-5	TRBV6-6	TGTGCCAGCCGTGACCCCAGAGACTCCCAAGAGACCCAGTACTTC	CASRDPRDSQETQYF
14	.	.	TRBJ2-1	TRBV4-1	TGCGCCAGCAGCCAAGATTCCACTTACAATGAGCAGTTCTTC	CASSQDSTYNEQFF
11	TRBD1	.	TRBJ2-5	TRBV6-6	TGTGCCAGCGGCCAGGAGCAGGGGGAGTACTTC	CASGQEQGEYF
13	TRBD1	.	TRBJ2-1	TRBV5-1	TGCGCCAGCAACAGGGACAGTGACAATGAGCAGTTCTTC	CASNRDSDNEQFF
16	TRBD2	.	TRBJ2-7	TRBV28	TGTGCCAGCAGTTCACCTCGACTAGCGGGAACCTACGAGCAGTACTTC	CASSSPRLAGTYEQYF
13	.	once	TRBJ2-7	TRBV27	TGTGCCAGCAGCATGGGGTTTAGGGGCGAGCAGTACTTC	CASSMGFRGEQYF
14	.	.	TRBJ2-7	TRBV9	TGTGCCAGCAGCGTAGTGCCGGGGTCCTACGAGCAGTACTTC	CASSVVPGSYEQYF
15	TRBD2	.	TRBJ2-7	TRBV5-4	TGTGCCAGCAGCGAGCCGGGACTAGGAAGGTACGAGCAGTACTTC	CASSEPGLGRYEQYF
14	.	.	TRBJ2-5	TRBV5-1	TGCGCCAGCAGCTTGATACCCGGGCAAGAGACCCAGTACTTC	CASSLIPGQETQYF
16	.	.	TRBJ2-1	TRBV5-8	TGTGCCAGCAGCTTGTGGCGGCAAAGCTCCTACAATGAGCAGTTCTTC	CASSLWRQSSYNEQFF
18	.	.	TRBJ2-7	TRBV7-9	TGTGCCAGCAGCTCCATACCGTGGGACACCAGGAGCTCCTACGAGCAGTACTTC	CASSSIPWDTRSSYEQYF
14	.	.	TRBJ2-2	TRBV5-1	TGCGCCAGCAGCTCGCGGACAACCACCGGGGAGCTGTTTTTT	CASSSRTTTGELFF
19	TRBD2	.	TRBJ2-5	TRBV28	TGTGCCAGCAGTTTACTGGCTGTGCGGCGGGAGTTCTTGGGGGAGACCCAGTACTTC	CASSLLAVRREFLGETQYF
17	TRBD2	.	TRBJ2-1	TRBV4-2	TGTGCCAGCAGCCAAGAAGGGGCGGGAGGGCCCTCGGATGAGCAGTTCTTC	CASSQEGAGGPSDEQFF
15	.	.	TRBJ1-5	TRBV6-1	TGTGCCAGCAGCCACAGGGAGGGGATCGATCAGCCCCAGCATTTT	CASSHREGIDQPQHF
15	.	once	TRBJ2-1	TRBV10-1	TGCGCCAGCAGTGGTGTAGGAGCGGCCTACAATGAGCAGTTCTTC	CASSGVGAAYNEQFF
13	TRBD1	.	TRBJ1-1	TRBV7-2	TGTGCCAGCAGGCTGGGACAGGGCACTGAAGCTTTCTTT	CASRLGQGTEAFF
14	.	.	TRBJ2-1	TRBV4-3	TGCGCCAGCAGCCAAGATTGGCGGCTCGATGAGCAGTTCTTC	CASSQDWRLDEQFF
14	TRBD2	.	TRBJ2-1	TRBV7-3	TGTGCCACCGCTGAAAGTAGCGGGAGTTATGAGCAGTTCTTC	CATAESSGSYEQFF
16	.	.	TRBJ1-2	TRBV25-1	TGTGCCAGCAGTGACTTAGGAGGGGAACTTAACTATGGCTACACCTTC	CASSDLGGELNYGYTF
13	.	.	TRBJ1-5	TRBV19	TGTGCCAGTAGTGGGGGGAGCAATCAGCCCCAGCATTTT	CASSGGSNQPQHF
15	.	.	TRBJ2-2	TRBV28	TGTGCCAGCAGTATTTTGACAGATAACACCGGGGAGCTGTTTTTT	CASSILTDNTGELFF
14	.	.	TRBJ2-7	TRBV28	TGTGCCAGCAGAGACACCGGGACTCCGCCCGAGCAGTACTTC	CASRDTGTPPEQYF
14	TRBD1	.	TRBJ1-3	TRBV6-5	TGTGCCAGCAGGAGGACAGGGCCCGGAAACACCATATATTTT	CASRRTGPGNTIYF
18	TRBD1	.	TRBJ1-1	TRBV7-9	TGTGCCAGCAGCTTAGCGCTCAATAGACAGGGAGCGGGCACTGAAGCTTTCTTT	CASSLALNRQGAGTEAFF
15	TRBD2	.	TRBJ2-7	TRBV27	TGTGCCAGCAGTCCACTAGCGGGAAAAAGTTACGAGCAGTACTTC	CASSPLAGKSYEQYF
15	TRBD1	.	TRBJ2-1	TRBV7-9	TGTGCCAGCAGCCTTGCCGGGACAGGGAACAATGAGCAGTTCTTC	CASSLAGTGNNEQFF
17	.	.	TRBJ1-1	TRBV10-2	TGCGCCAGCAGTGAGTCTCAGGGGTCGGCGATGAACACTGAAGCTTTCTTT	CASSESQGSAMNTEAFF
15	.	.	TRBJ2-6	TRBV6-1	TGTGCCAGCAGTGTCAGGGACTCTGGGGCCAACGTCCTGACTTTC	CASSVRDSGANVLTF
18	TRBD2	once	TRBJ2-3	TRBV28	TGTGCCAGCAGTTTAGGGACTAGCGGGAGGGCCGCCCTTGATACGCAGTATTTT	CASSLGTSGRAALDTQYF
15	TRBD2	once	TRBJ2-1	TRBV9	TGTGCCAGCAGCGTAGGTAGCGGGGGCTACAATGAGCAGTTCTTC	CASSVGSGGYNEQFF
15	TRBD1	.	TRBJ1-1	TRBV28	TGTGCCAGCAGTTTATCAGGGGGTACTAACACTGAAGCTTTCTTT	CASSLSGGTNTEAFF
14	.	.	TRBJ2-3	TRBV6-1	TGTGCCAGCAGTGGTTTGGCAGTCACAGATACGCAGTATTTT	CASSGLAVTDTQYF
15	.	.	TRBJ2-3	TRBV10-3	TGTGCCATCAGAGGACAGGAGGGGAGCACAGATACGCAGTATTTT	CAIRGQEGSTDTQYF